This T cell receptor beta chain was captured in a study of T cells in localized non-small cell lung cancer. Study outcomes and limitations: The study detected a median roughly 61 of the top 100 tumor clones in adjacent lung. It remains possible that heterogeneity exists, since only one tumor region was sequenced.

Some clones are missing from TCRdb's copy, which holds only in-frame ones; the method was immunoSEQ multiplex PCR. The table records tens of thousands of clones, 65% to 85% of them present only once. About this clone: Antigen unknown.

This sequence was found in a female donor aged 60 or older with stage I lung adenocarcinoma. Sequencing used peripheral blood, obtained before any cancer treatment.

DNA of the CDR3: TGCGCCAGCAGGGCCCAGGGTTCGGGAAACACCATATATTTT. Residues: CASRAQGSGNTIYF. V and J are TRBV5-1 and TRBJ1-3; the D gene is possibly TRBD1 (5 bases). The CDR3 has 14 residues. Germline V gene sequence: CDR1 SGHRS, CDR2 YFSETQ. V was cut by 5 bases and J by 4 bases, with 13 bases left in between.